What follows is one T cell receptor beta chain and its context. The data are from a study of blood T cell repertoires in COVID-19. Study information: Spain, Italy and the United States supplied samples that represented acute and convalescent COVID-19.

TCRdb's copy holds only in-frame clones and misses some; the assay was immunoSEQ multiplex PCR. Found here are about 200,000 clones, roughly 75% of them singletons; the top ten hold around 5.8%. The clonotype comes from a woman in her 70s with acute or convalescent COVID-19. Sequencing was performed on peripheral blood.

The CDR3 nucleotides are TGCAGTGCCAGTAGACTAGCGGGCTACAATGAGCAGTTCTTC. Residues: CSASRLAGYNEQFF. The rearrangement joins TRBV20-1 to TRBJ2-1, with TRBD2 identical over 10 bases. This CDR3 contains 14 residues. CDR1 is DFQATT, CDR2 SNEGSKA, per germline (reference sequence). V shed 6 bases, J shed 3 bases, and the junction held 5 bases outside the gene matches.